A selection of T cell receptor beta chains follows, all from one sample in a study of blood T cell repertoires in COVID-19. This table comes from immunoSEQ multiplex PCR, and its TCRdb copy is limited to in-frame clones, with some not included. The sample holds 250,000 to 350,000 clones, 80% to 90% seen once. Sequences were obtained from PBMCs or T cells enriched from blood (not recorded which). Source of these receptors: a woman aged 25 to 45 who had recovered from COVID-19. Each CDR3 is given with its conserved first and last residue. Fields, in order: V gene, clone size, J gene, D gene, CDR3 DNA, CDR3 protein. D genes are given only for firm matches. Only some rows state a clone size, as once, few, many or a class for expanded clones.

V gene: TRBV2; clone size: NA; J gene: TRBJ2-1; D gene: TRBD2; CDR3 DNA: TGTGCCAGCAGTCTTGGGAGGGCGGGTAATGAGCAGTTCTTC; CDR3 protein: CASSLGRAGNEQFF
V gene: TRBV11-2; clone size: few; J gene: TRBJ2-5; D gene: NA; CDR3 DNA: TGTGCCAGCAGCTTAGCTGGGGGCGCAGGCCAAGAGACCCAGTACTTC; CDR3 protein: CASSLAGGAGQETQYF
V gene: TRBV19; clone size: NA; J gene: TRBJ2-1; D gene: TRBD2; CDR3 DNA: TGTGCCAGTAGTCCGGGACTAGCGGGAGAGGGTAATGAGCAGTTCTTC; CDR3 protein: CASSPGLAGEGNEQFF
V gene: TRBV18; clone size: NA; J gene: TRBJ2-1; D gene: TRBD2; CDR3 DNA: TGTGCCAGCTCACCACTGCTTGCGGGAGGACTTTCAAATGAGCAGTTCTTC; CDR3 protein: CASSPLLAGGLSNEQFF
V gene: TRBV7-9; clone size: NA; J gene: TRBJ2-3; D gene: TRBD2; CDR3 DNA: TGTGCCATACACCATGGGACTAGCGGGAGTAAAGATACGCAGTATTTT; CDR3 protein: CAIHHGTSGSKDTQYF
V gene: TRBV7-9; clone size: NA; J gene: TRBJ2-7; D gene: NA; CDR3 DNA: TGTGCCAGCAGCGATTCGGGGAGGCACTACGAGCAGTACTTC; CDR3 protein: CASSDSGRHYEQYF
V gene: TRBV5-1; clone size: once; J gene: TRBJ2-7; D gene: TRBD1; CDR3 DNA: TGCGCCAGCAGCTTGGCGTCCATTCGGGACAGGGGCCACGAGCAGTACTTC; CDR3 protein: CASSLASIRDRGHEQYF
V gene: TRBV5-1; clone size: NA; J gene: TRBJ2-2; D gene: TRBD1; CDR3 DNA: TGCGCCAGCAGCTTGGTACAGGGGGTTGCCGGGGAGCTGTTTTTT; CDR3 protein: CASSLVQGVAGELFF
V gene: TRBV4-2; clone size: NA; J gene: TRBJ2-7; D gene: TRBD2; CDR3 DNA: TGTGCCAGCAGCCAAGCTCTACTAGCGGGAGACCCCTACGAGCAGTACTTC; CDR3 protein: CASSQALLAGDPYEQYF
V gene: TRBV7-4; clone size: NA; J gene: TRBJ1-2; D gene: TRBD1; CDR3 DNA: TGTGCCAGCAGCTTAGGGAAGTTCTGGACAGGTCGACGAAAGGAAACACCGGGGCTATTCTTC; CDR3 protein: CASSLGKFWTGRRKETPGLFF
V gene: TRBV29-1; clone size: NA; J gene: TRBJ2-5; D gene: NA; CDR3 DNA: TGCAGCGTTTTGGCAGGGCAAGAGACCCAGTACTTC; CDR3 protein: CSVLAGQETQYF
V gene: TRBV7-9; clone size: NA; J gene: TRBJ1-1; D gene: NA; CDR3 DNA: TGTGCCAGCAGCTCCCTACTTGGGAGGAGGAGTGAGACTGAAGCTTTCTTT; CDR3 protein: CASSSLLGRRSETEAFF
V gene: TRBV2; clone size: NA; J gene: TRBJ1-1; D gene: NA; CDR3 DNA: TGTGCCAGCACTCAGACTGAAGCTTTCTTT; CDR3 protein: CASTQTEAFF
V gene: TRBV6-5; clone size: NA; J gene: TRBJ1-5; D gene: TRBD1; CDR3 DNA: TGTGCCAGCAGTTCCACAGGGGGCGGGGGCAATCAGCCCCAGCATTTT; CDR3 protein: CASSSTGGGGNQPQHF
V gene: TRBV6-4; clone size: many; J gene: TRBJ1-5; D gene: NA; CDR3 DNA: TGTGCCAGCAGTGACGTGGGGGGGGGCAATCAGCCCCAGCATTTT; CDR3 protein: CASSDVGGGNQPQHF
V gene: TRBV3-1/TRBV3-2; clone size: NA; J gene: TRBJ2-1; D gene: TRBD2; CDR3 DNA: TGTGCCAGCAGCCACTCTAGCGGGAGACACAATGAGCAGTTCTTC; CDR3 protein: CASSHSSGRHNEQFF
V gene: TRBV6-2/TRBV6-3; clone size: once; J gene: TRBJ1-1; D gene: NA; CDR3 DNA: TGTGCCAGCAGCACCCAGGGTCCCAACACTGAAGCTTTCTTT; CDR3 protein: CASSTQGPNTEAFF
V gene: TRBV29-1; clone size: once; J gene: TRBJ1-4; D gene: TRBD1; CDR3 DNA: TGCAGCGTTGAAGGGACAGGGCATAATGAAAAACTGTTTTTT; CDR3 protein: CSVEGTGHNEKLFF
V gene: TRBV9; clone size: NA; J gene: TRBJ2-1; D gene: NA; CDR3 DNA: TGTGCCAGCAGCGCCCGGGAGTCCCCATACAATGAGCAGTTCTTC; CDR3 protein: CASSARESPYNEQFF
V gene: TRBV13; clone size: NA; J gene: TRBJ2-2; D gene: TRBD1; CDR3 DNA: TGTGCCAGCAGGAACAGGGGTGACACCGGGGAGCTGTTTTTT; CDR3 protein: CASRNRGDTGELFF
V gene: TRBV5-1; clone size: NA; J gene: TRBJ2-7; D gene: NA; CDR3 DNA: TGCGCCAGCAGCCCCCCCAGCGGGTCTTACTACGAGCAGTACTTC; CDR3 protein: CASSPPSGSYYEQYF
V gene: TRBV20-1; clone size: NA; J gene: TRBJ1-6; D gene: TRBD1; CDR3 DNA: TGCAGTGCTAGTCGCACAGGGGTGGGTGGGAATTCACCCCTCCACTTT; CDR3 protein: CSASRTGVGGNSPLHF
V gene: TRBV29-1; clone size: NA; J gene: TRBJ2-3; D gene: NA; CDR3 DNA: TGCAGCGTATCCTCAGGGTGGGCTAGCACAGATACGCAGTATTTT; CDR3 protein: CSVSSGWASTDTQYF
V gene: TRBV15; clone size: NA; J gene: TRBJ2-1; D gene: TRBD2; CDR3 DNA: TGTGCCACCAGCAGCAAAAGACTAGCGGGAGTTGAACGATACAATGAGCAGTTCTTC; CDR3 protein: CATSSKRLAGVERYNEQFF
V gene: TRBV27; clone size: NA; J gene: TRBJ2-6; D gene: NA; CDR3 DNA: TGTGCCAGCAGTTCCTACAGGGAAGCTGGGGCCAACGTCCTGACTTTC; CDR3 protein: CASSSYREAGANVLTF
V gene: TRBV3-1/TRBV3-2; clone size: NA; J gene: TRBJ2-3; D gene: TRBD2; CDR3 DNA: TGTGCCAGCAGCCAATTCCTAGCGGGAGGAAAAGATACGCAGTATTTT; CDR3 protein: CASSQFLAGGKDTQYF
V gene: TRBV7-9; clone size: NA; J gene: TRBJ1-1; D gene: NA; CDR3 DNA: TGTGCCAGCAGCTCTTCGGGGGTGATGAACACTGAAGCTTTCTTT; CDR3 protein: CASSSSGVMNTEAFF
V gene: TRBV5-6; clone size: NA; J gene: TRBJ1-6; D gene: NA; CDR3 DNA: TGTGCCAGCAGTTACGCTGCGGTTAATTCACCCCTCCACTTT; CDR3 protein: CASSYAAVNSPLHF
V gene: TRBV29-1; clone size: few; J gene: TRBJ2-2; D gene: TRBD1; CDR3 DNA: TGCAGCGTTACAGGGGCCGCTGGGGAGCTGTTTTTT; CDR3 protein: CSVTGAAGELFF
V gene: TRBV11-2; clone size: NA; J gene: TRBJ2-5; D gene: NA; CDR3 DNA: TGTGCCAGCAGCTCACTTAGCGCGAGTGAGACCCAGTACTTC; CDR3 protein: CASSSLSASETQYF
V gene: TRBV10-3; clone size: NA; J gene: TRBJ1-5; D gene: NA; CDR3 DNA: TGTGCCATCAGTGTAGGCAATCAGCCCCAGCATTTT; CDR3 protein: CAISVGNQPQHF
V gene: TRBV5-1; clone size: NA; J gene: TRBJ1-1; D gene: TRBD1; CDR3 DNA: TGCGCCAGCAGCTTGGCGACAGGGGGGGCGACTGAAGCTTTCTTT; CDR3 protein: CASSLATGGATEAFF
V gene: TRBV19; clone size: NA; J gene: TRBJ2-7; D gene: NA; CDR3 DNA: TGTGCCAGTAGTATGGCCGGGAACTACGAGCAGTACTTC; CDR3 protein: CASSMAGNYEQYF
V gene: TRBV4-1; clone size: NA; J gene: TRBJ1-4; D gene: NA; CDR3 DNA: TGCGCCAGCAGCCAAGATCGTGATGACAGGCGTAATGAAAAACTGTTTTTT; CDR3 protein: CASSQDRDDRRNEKLFF
V gene: TRBV21-1; clone size: NA; J gene: TRBJ2-5; D gene: NA; CDR3 DNA: TGTGCCAGCAGCAACAGGGAAGAGACCCAGTACTTC; CDR3 protein: CASSNREETQYF
V gene: TRBV19; clone size: NA; J gene: TRBJ2-7; D gene: NA; CDR3 DNA: TGTGCCAGTAGTGCCAGTCCCTACGAGCAGTACTTC; CDR3 protein: CASSASPYEQYF
V gene: TRBV18; clone size: NA; J gene: TRBJ1-5; D gene: NA; CDR3 DNA: TGTGCCAGCTCACCACTGGCAGGGAGCAATCAGCCCCAGCATTTT; CDR3 protein: CASSPLAGSNQPQHF
V gene: TRBV4-2; clone size: NA; J gene: TRBJ2-7; D gene: NA; CDR3 DNA: TGTGCCAGCAGCCAAGATCTTGGGGGCCAGCTTGGGGAGCAGTACTTC; CDR3 protein: CASSQDLGGQLGEQYF
V gene: TRBV7-2; clone size: NA; J gene: TRBJ1-6; D gene: TRBD1; CDR3 DNA: TGTGCCAGCAGCTTGTCCGGGACAGGGAATTCACCCCTCCACTTT; CDR3 protein: CASSLSGTGNSPLHF
V gene: TRBV12-3/TRBV12-4; clone size: NA; J gene: TRBJ1-6; D gene: NA; CDR3 DNA: TGTGCCATCACGAGAGTTAATTCACCCCTCCACTTT; CDR3 protein: CAITRVNSPLHF
V gene: TRBV24-1; clone size: once; J gene: TRBJ2-1; D gene: TRBD2; CDR3 DNA: TGTGCCACCAGGTCTAGCGGGGGGTCCAATGAGCAGTTCTTC; CDR3 protein: CATRSSGGSNEQFF
V gene: TRBV11-2; clone size: NA; J gene: TRBJ1-2; D gene: NA; CDR3 DNA: TGTGCCAGCAGCCCCACTTCCGGCTACACCTTC; CDR3 protein: CASSPTSGYTF
V gene: TRBV5-1; clone size: NA; J gene: TRBJ2-5; D gene: TRBD2; CDR3 DNA: TGCGCCAGCAATAGCGGCGTCAGGGACTATCTTAAAGAGACCCAGTACTTC; CDR3 protein: CASNSGVRDYLKETQYF
V gene: TRBV5-5; clone size: NA; J gene: TRBJ1-2; D gene: NA; CDR3 DNA: TGTGCCAGCAGCTTGAGCCCCCCGAGAGAAGGCTACACCTTC; CDR3 protein: CASSLSPPREGYTF
V gene: TRBV7-2; clone size: NA; J gene: TRBJ1-2; D gene: NA; CDR3 DNA: TGTGCCAGCAGCCGTTTCGGGGGGAACTATGGCTACACCTTC; CDR3 protein: CASSRFGGNYGYTF
V gene: TRBV30; clone size: NA; J gene: TRBJ1-1; D gene: NA; CDR3 DNA: TGTGCCTGGAGTGTAAGGGGGATGAGCACTGAAGCTTTCTTT; CDR3 protein: CAWSVRGMSTEAFF
V gene: TRBV7-2; clone size: NA; J gene: TRBJ2-1; D gene: NA; CDR3 DNA: TGTGCCAGCAACGACCCCGGGAGACCCCCTGAGCAGTTCTTC; CDR3 protein: CASNDPGRPPEQFF
V gene: TRBV4-2; clone size: NA; J gene: TRBJ2-5; D gene: TRBD1; CDR3 DNA: TGTGCCAGCAGCCAAGAACTAGGTTCCGGACAGGGGAGGCGGGAGACCCAGTACTTC; CDR3 protein: CASSQELGSGQGRRETQYF
V gene: TRBV6-5; clone size: NA; J gene: TRBJ1-2; D gene: NA; CDR3 DNA: TGTGCCAGCTTTTTGGGGGCGGGCTGGGGCTACACCTTC; CDR3 protein: CASFLGAGWGYTF
V gene: TRBV6-5; clone size: NA; J gene: TRBJ1-1; D gene: NA; CDR3 DNA: TGTGCCAGCAGTTTGGGAGGGCGCACTGAAGCTTTCTTT; CDR3 protein: CASSLGGRTEAFF
V gene: TRBV11-2; clone size: NA; J gene: TRBJ2-1; D gene: TRBD2; CDR3 DNA: TGTGCCAGCAGCATGGGGCTGGGGGGGAAGAATGAGCAGTTCTTC; CDR3 protein: CASSMGLGGKNEQFF
V gene: TRBV4-2; clone size: NA; J gene: TRBJ2-1; D gene: NA; CDR3 DNA: TGTGCCAGCAGCCAAGGCGGGACGGATTACAATGAGCAGTTCTTC; CDR3 protein: CASSQGGTDYNEQFF
V gene: TRBV21-1; clone size: NA; J gene: TRBJ1-1; D gene: NA; CDR3 DNA: TGTGCCAGCAGCAAATTTACAGGGGAATTGAACACTGAAGCTTTCTTT; CDR3 protein: CASSKFTGELNTEAFF
V gene: TRBV19; clone size: once; J gene: TRBJ1-2; D gene: NA; CDR3 DNA: TGTGCCAGTAGTATAGCTCTAGGGGGATACGACTATGGCTACACCTTC; CDR3 protein: CASSIALGGYDYGYTF
V gene: TRBV7-9; clone size: NA; J gene: TRBJ1-2; D gene: NA; CDR3 DNA: TGTGCCAGCACTAAGGCGGAAGCAGACAGTGGCTATGGCTACACCTTC; CDR3 protein: CASTKAEADSGYGYTF
V gene: TRBV12-2; clone size: NA; J gene: TRBJ2-5; D gene: NA; CDR3 DNA: TGTGCAAGTCGCTTAGCAAAGGAGGTTTGCCAAGAGACCCAGTACTTC; CDR3 protein: CASRLAKEVCQETQYF
V gene: TRBV28; clone size: NA; J gene: TRBJ1-1; D gene: NA; CDR3 DNA: TGTGCCCACGGGGGGAGCACTGAAGCTTTCTTT; CDR3 protein: CAHGGSTEAFF
V gene: TRBV28; clone size: few; J gene: TRBJ2-7; D gene: TRBD2; CDR3 DNA: TGTGCCAGCAGCCGCACGGGACTAGCGGGAGGATCAACCTACGAGCAGTACTTC; CDR3 protein: CASSRTGLAGGSTYEQYF
V gene: TRBV28; clone size: NA; J gene: TRBJ2-5; D gene: NA; CDR3 DNA: TGTGCCAGCAGTTTAGCGCAAGAGACCCAGTACTTC; CDR3 protein: CASSLAQETQYF
V gene: TRBV27; clone size: NA; J gene: TRBJ2-6; D gene: NA; CDR3 DNA: TGTGCCAGCAGTTTGGAACGCAGGCCCAGCTCTGGGGCCAACGTCCTGACTTTC; CDR3 protein: CASSLERRPSSGANVLTF